Here is one TCR beta chain with its context. Primers used in a second PCR of roughly 7 to 12 cycles were a sample-barcoded 5' primer and a J-beta primer mix. TCRdb reprocessed the 5' RACE reads with MiXCR, giving one entry per CDR3 protein. This sample has approximately 900,000 distinct CDR3 sequences, with about 48% found just once. These data belong to a study of blood T cells in healthy people across ages. Germline CDR1 is MNHNS and CDR2 is SASEGT. The CDR3 is 14 residues long. Trimming left V 0 bases short and J 3 bases short, with 7 bases between. Sequenced sample: blood. This receptor was taken from a man aged 25-45 years in good health. The V and J genes are TRBV6-1 and TRBJ2-3; D gene uncertain. The CDR3 nucleotides are TGTGCCAGCAGTGAAGCTGGGAAAACAGATACGCAGTATTTT. This translates into CASSEAGKTDTQYF.